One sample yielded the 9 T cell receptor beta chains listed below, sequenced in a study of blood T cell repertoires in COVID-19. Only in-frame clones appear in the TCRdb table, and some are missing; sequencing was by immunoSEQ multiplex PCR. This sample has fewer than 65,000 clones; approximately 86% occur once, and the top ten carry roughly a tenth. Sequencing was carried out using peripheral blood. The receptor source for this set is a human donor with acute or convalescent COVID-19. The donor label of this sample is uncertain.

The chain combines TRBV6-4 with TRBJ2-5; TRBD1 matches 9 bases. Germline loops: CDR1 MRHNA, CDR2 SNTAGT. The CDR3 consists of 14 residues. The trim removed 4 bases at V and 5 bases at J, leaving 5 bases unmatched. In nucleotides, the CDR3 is TGTGCCAGCAGTGGGGACAGGGTCACTGAGACCCAGTACTTC. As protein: CASSGDRVTETQYF.

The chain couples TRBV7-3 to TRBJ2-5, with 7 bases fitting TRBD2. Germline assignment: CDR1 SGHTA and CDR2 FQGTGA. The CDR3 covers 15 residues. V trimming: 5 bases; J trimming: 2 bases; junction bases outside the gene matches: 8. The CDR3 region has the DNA TGTGCCAGCAGCCGCATGTCGGGGGGTCAAGAGACCCAGTACTTC. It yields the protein CASSRMSGGQETQYF.

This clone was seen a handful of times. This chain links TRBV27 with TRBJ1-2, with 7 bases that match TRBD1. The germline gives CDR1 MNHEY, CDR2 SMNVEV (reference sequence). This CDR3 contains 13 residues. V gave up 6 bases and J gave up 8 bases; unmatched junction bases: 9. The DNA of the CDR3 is TGTGCCAGCAGGCAACAGGGGACGTGGGGCTACACCTTC. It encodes CASRQQGTWGYTF.

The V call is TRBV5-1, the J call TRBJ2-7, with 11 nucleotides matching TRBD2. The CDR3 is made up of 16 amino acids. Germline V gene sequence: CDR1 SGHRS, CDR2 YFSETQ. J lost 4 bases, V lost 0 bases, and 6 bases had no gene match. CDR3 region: CASSLGTSGRLYEQYF. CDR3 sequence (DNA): TGCGCCAGCAGCTTGGGTACTAGCGGGAGACTTTACGAGCAGTACTTC. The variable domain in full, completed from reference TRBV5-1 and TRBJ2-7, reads KAGVTQTPRYLIKTRGQQVTLSCSPISGHRSVSWYQQTPGQGLQFLFEYFSETQRNKGNFPGRFSGRQFSNSRSEMNVSTLELGDSALYLCASSLGTSGRLYEQYFGPGTRLTVT.

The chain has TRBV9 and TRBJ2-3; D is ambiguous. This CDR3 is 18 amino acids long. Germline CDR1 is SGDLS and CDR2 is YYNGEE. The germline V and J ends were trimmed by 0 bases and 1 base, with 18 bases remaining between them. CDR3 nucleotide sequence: TGTGCCAGCAGCGTAGTGGCGGATATTACCGGAGGCACAGATACGCAGTATTTT. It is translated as CASSVVADITGGTDTQYF.

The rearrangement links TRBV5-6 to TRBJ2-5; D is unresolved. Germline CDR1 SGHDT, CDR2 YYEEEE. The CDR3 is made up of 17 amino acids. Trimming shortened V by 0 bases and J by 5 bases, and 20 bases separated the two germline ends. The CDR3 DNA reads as TGTGCCAGCAGCTTGGTGTTTACGGGTTCTAAGAGCGAGACCCAGTACTTC. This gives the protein CASSLVFTGSKSETQYF.

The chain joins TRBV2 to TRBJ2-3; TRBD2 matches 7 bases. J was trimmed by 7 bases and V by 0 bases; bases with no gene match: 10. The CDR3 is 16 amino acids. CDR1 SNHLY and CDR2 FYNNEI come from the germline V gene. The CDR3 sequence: CASSEARGTAGNTQYF. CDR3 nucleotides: TGTGCCAGCAGTGAAGCGCGGGGGACTGCCGGAAATACGCAGTATTTT.

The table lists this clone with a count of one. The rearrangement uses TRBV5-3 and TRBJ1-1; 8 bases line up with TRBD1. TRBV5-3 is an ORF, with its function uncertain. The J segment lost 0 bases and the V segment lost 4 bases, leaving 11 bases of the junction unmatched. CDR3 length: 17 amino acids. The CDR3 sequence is CARSRGGGQGMNTEAFF. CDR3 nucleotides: TGTGCCAGAAGCCGCGGCGGAGGACAGGGAATGAACACTGAAGCTTTCTTT.

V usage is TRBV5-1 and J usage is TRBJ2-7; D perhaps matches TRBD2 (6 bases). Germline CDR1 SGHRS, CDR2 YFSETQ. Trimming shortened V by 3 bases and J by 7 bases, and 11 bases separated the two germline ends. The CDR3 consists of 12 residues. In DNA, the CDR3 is TGCGCCAGCAGCTCGGGAGATAGGGAGCAGTACTTC. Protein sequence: CASSSGDREQYF.